Sequencing of this T cell receptor beta chain was carried out in a study of cytomegalovirus exposure and HLA in healthy donors. Study results and caveats: A likely sequencing artifact accounted for one observed cluster of highly shared sequence variants. Per published accounts, TCR beta sequences correctly predicted the HLA-A and HLA-B alleles of most subjects. As a later analysis showed, a missense DCLRE1C variant was linked to trimming of TCR beta V- and J-genes.

Germline loops: CDR1 SEHNR, CDR2 FQNEAQ (reference sequence). CDR3 length: 14 residues. J was trimmed by 5 bases and V by 5 bases; bases with no gene match: 2. On this clone itself: The antigen is unknown.

The PCR was carried out with 60 Vbeta primers and 13 Jbeta primers. The repertoire was sequenced with immunoSEQ multiplex PCR; TCRdb's copy has only in-frame clones and lacks some. The sample records about 200,000 clones, 82% being singletons. Input material: PBMCs. The chain employs TRBV7-9 and TRBJ1-4; the match to TRBD1 covers 10 bases. The sequence was obtained from a woman aged 45-65 years in good health and CMV-seropositive. The CDR3 DNA reads as TGTGCCAGCAGCCGACAGGGGGCGAATGAAAAACTGTTTTTT. The encoded protein is CASSRQGANEKLFF.